These 23 T cell receptor beta chains came from one sample sequenced in a study of cytotoxic CD8 clonotypes in ibrutinib-treated CLL. Repertoires were generated with immunoSEQ multiplex PCR, while TCRdb's copy carries only in-frame clones and drops some. The sample lists 200,000 to 250,000 clones; roughly three quarters were seen once. The material was PBMCs, obtained after 12 months of ibrutinib treatment. The receptors were sampled from a human donor with chronic lymphocytic leukemia.

In its sample, this clone was seen many times. The chain recombines TRBV9 with TRBJ2-7; D perhaps matches TRBD1 (6 bases). The ends were cut back, 4 bases at V and 7 bases at J, with 9 bases in the middle. CDR3 length equals 11 residues. Germline assignment: CDR1 SGDLS and CDR2 YYNGEE. The CDR3 nucleotides read TGTGCCAGCAGCCCAGGGGAGGAGCAGTACTTC. Residues: CASSPGEEQYF.

This chain uses TRBV23-1 with TRBJ2-5; 7 bases line up with TRBD2. TRBV23-1 is an ORF; its function is uncertain. The CDR3 contains 16 residues. V dropped 1 base and J dropped 3; count of bases not matched to a gene: 8. The CDR3 spells CASSQCMGREEETQYF. CDR3 DNA sequence: TGCGCCAGCAGTCAATGTATGGGACGGGAGGAAGAGACCCAGTACTTC.

The rearrangement links TRBV19 to TRBJ2-5; D unclear. Germline CDR1 LNHDA, CDR2 SQIVND (reference sequence). This CDR3 has 12 residues. Trimming shortened V by 5 bases and J by 2 bases, and 6 bases separated the two germline ends. CDR3 sequence: CASSPNQETQYF. The CDR3 DNA reads TGTGCCAGTAGTCCTAATCAAGAGACCCAGTACTTC.

This chain joins TRBV10-1 and TRBJ2-4; a possible D gene is TRBD1 (5 bases). V lost 2 bases, J lost 7 bases, and 15 bases lay in between. Germline V gives CDR1 WNHNN, CDR2 SYGVQD (reference sequence). CDR3 length: 15 residues. In nucleotides, the CDR3 is TGCGCCAGCAGTGAGGGCTCGGCAGGGCGGAACATTCAGTACTTC. This sequence encodes CASSEGSAGRNIQYF.

The chain recombines TRBV4-1 with TRBJ1-2; TRBD1 agrees at 11 bases. The CDR3 runs to 15 residues. The germline V gene has CDR1 MGHRA and CDR2 YSYEKL. The junction had 3 bases not matched to a gene; V was cut back by 2 bases and J by 4 bases. CDR3 sequence: CASSQWTGGSYGYTF. The CDR3 DNA reads TGCGCCAGCAGCCAATGGACAGGGGGCAGCTATGGCTACACCTTC.

The sample holds a few counts of this clone. The rearrangement joins TRBV6-1 to TRBJ1-5; TRBD1 might be the D (6 bases). The germline V gene encodes CDR1 MNHNS and CDR2 SASEGT. V lost 4 bases to trimming and J lost 9 bases, with 16 bases between them. The CDR3 runs to 14 residues. The CDR3 region has the DNA TGTGCCAGCAGTGCAAACAGGGATGATCGGCCCCAGCATTTT. This gives the protein CASSANRDDRPQHF.

Written as DNA, the CDR3 is TGTGCCAGCAGCCCCCTTCAGTCTAATGAAAAACTGTTTTTT. It specifies CASSPLQSNEKLFF. The gene calls are TRBV7-6 and TRBJ1-4; D is unresolved. The CDR3 spans 14 residues. Germline CDR1 reads SGHVS; CDR2 reads FNYEAQ. V lost 5 bases and J lost 3, with 10 bases in between. Combining the CDR3 with reference TRBV7-6 and TRBJ1-4 gives the whole variable domain GAGVSQSPRYKVTKRGQDVALRCDPISGHVSLYWYRQALGQGPEFLTYFNYEAQQDKSGLPNDRFSAERPEGSISTLTIQRTEQRDSAMYRCASSPLQSNEKLFFGSGTQLSVL.

CDR3 in amino acids: CASSGRLAPNEQYF. The CDR3 coding sequence is TGTGCCAGCAGTGGACGACTAGCCCCCAACGAGCAGTACTTC. The chain uses TRBV6-5 and TRBJ2-7; 7 positions agree with TRBD2. Germline lookup yields CDR1 MNHEY and CDR2 SVGAGI. CDR3 length: 14 residues. The junction had 9 bases not matched to a gene; V was cut back by 5 bases and J by 5 bases.

This chain connects TRBV2 to TRBJ1-5; D may be TRBD1 (6 bases). V was clipped by 4 bases and J by 3 bases, with 13 bases between them. The CDR3 is made up of 15 amino acids. Looked up from germline, CDR1 is SNHLY and CDR2 is FYNNEI. Here the CDR3 reads CASSGTVNLNQPQHF. The CDR3 region has the DNA TGTGCCAGCAGTGGGACAGTTAACCTCAATCAGCCCCAGCATTTT.

This clone was seen only once. The chain has TRBV15 and TRBJ2-5; D ambiguous. The ends were cut back, 6 bases at V and 4 bases at J, with 15 bases in the middle. CDR3 length: 14 residues. Germline CDR1 and CDR2: LNHNV and YYDKDF (reference sequence). CDR3 loop: CATSRNLDLETQYF. The CDR3 nucleotides read TGTGCCACCAGTCGGAATTTAGATTTAGAGACCCAGTACTTC.

This clone was counted only a few times. The rearrangement joins TRBV19 to TRBJ2-1; D perhaps matches TRBD2 (5 bases). The ends were cut back, 7 bases at V and 4 bases at J, with 14 bases in the middle. CDR1 is LNHDA, CDR2 SQIVND, per germline (reference sequence). This CDR3 is 14 amino acids long. The CDR3 sequence: CASNFGSHYNEQFF. CDR3 sequence (DNA): TGTGCCAGTAATTTTGGGAGCCATTACAATGAGCAGTTCTTC.

The chain has TRBV28 and TRBJ2-5; 9 bases match TRBD1. CDR1 is MDHEN, CDR2 SYDVKM, per germline. The CDR3 sequence is 15 residues long. J gave up 4 bases and V 5 bases, and 8 bases lay outside the gene matches. CDR3 loop: CASSPPGTGPETQYF. The CDR3 nucleotides read TGTGCCAGCAGTCCCCCCGGGACAGGGCCAGAGACCCAGTACTTC.

This clone was counted only a few times. For the CDR3, the DNA is TGTGCCAGCAGTATTCAGGGTAGGTCGAACACTGAAGCTTTCTTT. This translates into CASSIQGRSNTEAFF. The chain has TRBV25-1 and TRBJ1-1; weak D call: TRBD1 (5 bases). Germline V lookup: CDR1 MGHDK, CDR2 SYGVNS. V was pared by 5 bases and J by 1 base, with 14 bases between. The CDR3 totals 15 residues. The entire variable domain, with the rest obtained from reference TRBV25-1 and TRBJ1-1, is as follows: EADIYQTPRYLVIGTGKKITLECSQTMGHDKMYWYQQDPGMELHLIHYSYGVNSTEKGDLSSESTVSRIRTEHFPLTLESARPSHTSQYLCASSIQGRSNTEAFFGQGTRLTVV.

The gene calls are TRBV9 and TRBJ2-5; D is perhaps TRBD1 (6 bases). Germline values: CDR1 SGDLS, CDR2 YYNGEE. The V gene lost 3 bases and the J gene lost 4 bases, with 16 bases spanning the gap. The length of the CDR3 is 15 residues. CDR3 amino acids: CASSAQGRGVETQYF. CDR3 bases: TGTGCCAGCAGCGCCCAAGGCAGGGGCGTAGAGACCCAGTACTTC.

The chain has TRBV29-1 and TRBJ1-1; no clear D gene. Trimming cost V 3 bases and J 4 bases, with 12 bases left between them. The germline V gene encodes CDR1 SQVTM and CDR2 ANQGSEA. There are 13 residues in the CDR3. CDR3 coding DNA: TGCAGCGTTGATGTGGGGTTTGGCACTGAAGCTTTCTTT. It codes for CSVDVGFGTEAFF.

The chain has TRBV6-7 and TRBJ2-7, with D unclear. TRBV6-7 is marked as an open reading frame, function uncertain. This CDR3 comprises 12 residues. V shed 7 bases and J shed 3 bases, with 10 bases lying between them. CDR3 sequence: CASKPTDYEQYF. Here the CDR3 DNA reads TGTGCCAGCAAACCTACAGACTACGAGCAGTACTTC.

The V and J genes are TRBV5-4 and TRBJ2-5; no clear D gene. Trimming took off 0 bases at V and 2 bases at J, with 14 bases between the two ends. The V gene's germline CDR1 is SGHNT and CDR2 YYREEE (reference sequence). CDR3 length equals 16 residues. The CDR3, as DNA: TGTGCCAGCAGCTTGGGGGTAGGCAGACGACAAGAGACCCAGTACTTC. Its translation: CASSLGVGRRQETQYF.

The CDR3 DNA follows: TGTGCCAGCAGCTTAGCGCAAAGTCTGGATACGCAGTATTTT. It encodes CASSLAQSLDTQYF. The V and J genes are TRBV7-8 and TRBJ2-3, with unresolved D. The V gene's germline CDR1 is SGHVS and CDR2 FQNEAQ. V was clipped by 0 bases and J by 6 bases, with 10 bases between them. This CDR3 has 14 amino acids. Complete variable domain (other parts from reference TRBV7-8 and TRBJ2-3): GAGVSQSPRYKVAKRGQDVALRCDPISGHVSLFWYQQALGQGPEFLTYFQNEAQLDKSGLPSDRFFAERPEGSVSTLKIQRTQQEDSAVYLCASSLAQSLDTQYFGPGTRLTVL.

The V call is TRBV5-1, the J call TRBJ1-1, with D possibly TRBD1 on 6 matching bases. CDR3 size: 13 residues. The V end was cut by 5 bases, the J end by 1 base, with 9 bases between. Germline lookup yields CDR1 SGHRS and CDR2 YFSETQ. The DNA for the CDR3 is TGCGCCAGCAGTGTACAGGGGAACACTGAAGCTTTCTTT. Translating it yields CASSVQGNTEAFF.

Here the CDR3 DNA reads TGTGCCAGTAGTACCCCATTGCGGAACTCCTACGAGCAGTACTTC. It encodes CASSTPLRNSYEQYF. The chain links TRBV19 to TRBJ2-7, with D unresolved. Trimming stripped 4 bases from V and 0 bases from J, with 13 bases between. Germline V lookup: CDR1 LNHDA, CDR2 SQIVND (reference sequence). The CDR3 spans 15 residues.

The J gene is TRBJ2-3, the V gene TRBV6-6; 9 positions agree with TRBD2. Germline CDR1 is MNHNY and CDR2 is SVGAGI (reference sequence). Trimming removed 2 bases from V and 10 bases from J; junction bases left unmatched: 7. The CDR3 totals 14 residues. The DNA of the CDR3 is TGTGCCAGCAGTTACGGGCTAGCGGGGTGGGCGCAGTATTTT. Its translation: CASSYGLAGWAQYF.

This chain links TRBV10-1 with TRBJ2-7, with D perhaps matching TRBD1 or TRBD2 (5 bases each). Germline loops: CDR1 WNHNN, CDR2 SYGVQD (reference sequence). The CDR3 loop spans 13 amino acids. The ends were cut back, 5 bases at V and 0 bases at J, with 8 bases in the middle. The CDR3 loop reads CASSRDGSYEQYF. The DNA for the CDR3 is TGCGCCAGCAGTAGGGACGGCTCCTACGAGCAGTACTTC.

The CDR3 coding sequence is TGTGCCAGCAGCTTGGTTGCAACCGGAAGCTGGGATGGCTACACCTTC. Translation gives CASSLVATGSWDGYTF. The chain recombines TRBV5-4 with TRBJ1-2; D is undetermined. The germline V gene encodes CDR1 SGHNT and CDR2 YYREEE (reference sequence). With 0 bases removed from V and 6 bases from J, the gap between germline ends came to 18 bases. CDR3 length equals 16 residues.